This TCR beta chain was identified during a study of blood T cell repertoires in COVID-19 (dated by TCRdb to the early 2020s). Regarding the study in general: Samples covering the acute and convalescent phases of COVID-19 were provided by collaborators in the United States, Italy and Spain. A freely available public database, intended as a resource for researchers studying the immune response to SARS-CoV-2, is where the repertoires were released. The material from the prospective study consisted of cDNA or gDNA derived from T cells, B-cell-depleted T cells, or PBMCs. HLA class I and class II types, where available, came from metadata supplied by the sample provider rather than from assay-based typing. The samples were drawn from the first 160 participants of the ongoing ImmuneRACE study and from 1,254 subjects provided by 6 global collaborators. The dataset comprised deeply sampled blood TCRbeta repertoires from subjects exposed to, actively infected with, or recovered from COVID-19. Sample metadata almost always included a de-identified subject ID, COVID-19 status, age in years and sex. Study-level results and caveats: The amount of clinical and demographic metadata varied by source and participant and was provided uncurated.

Collaborating institutions collected whole blood in K2EDTA tubes following their own protocols. For TCRbeta analysis, collaborators shipped samples as frozen whole blood, isolated PBMCs, or DNA extracted from either of those sample types. The immunoSEQ Assay, a bias-controlled multiplex PCR, was used to amplify TCRbeta CDR3 regions from genomic DNA. As for how the authors treated the data: Within the assay, amplification of reference gene primers was used to estimate how many nucleated cells each sample contained. To quantify the absolute abundance of each unique TCRbeta CDR3 rearrangement, sequence reads were collapsed and filtered. Productive Simpson clonality was computed per sample as the square root of Simpson's diversity index over productive rearrangements. Held by TCRdb, this immuneACCESS table contains in-frame sequences only and omits some clones. Under half of the omission traces to an unresolved V gene where checked; the cause of the rest is unknown. D and trimming come from the DNA, and the V and J calls and clone size come from that table. For this sample there are approximately 220,000 clones; approximately 87% appear just once. The ten largest account for about 2.2% of the sample.

On this clone: Its antigen specificity is not known. Per-base quality was not reported, and no clone a single base away is much larger than it.

CDR1 and CDR2 were assigned from the germline V gene (reference sequence) as PRHDT and FYEKMQ. Germline trimming amounts to 5 bases on V and 0 bases on J, with 3 as the count of junction bases outside the gene matches. The CDR3 measures 17 amino acids from cysteine to phenylalanine. CDR3 DNA only is kept here, 51 bases in frame from base 1. The chain couples TRBV13 to TRBJ2-3, with 15 bases matching TRBD2. Sequenced input: peripheral blood. The TCR was taken from a woman in her 50s with acute or convalescent COVID-19. The CDR3 has the sequence CASSRGLAGGSTDTQYF. The DNA sequence is TGTGCCAGCAGCCGTGGACTAGCGGGAGGGAGCACAGATACGCAGTATTTT.